This TCR beta chain came from a study of Graves' ophthalmopathy and Graves' hyperthyroidism. Study details: The blood sample was drawn at first diagnosis and before any treatment.

A follow-up of 18 months without ophthalmopathy meant that hyperthyroidism was stable. The V gene end was trimmed by 5 bases and the J gene end by 3 bases; junction bases not matched to a gene: 7. The CDR3 covers 15 residues. In germline, CDR1 is SEHNR, CDR2 FQNEAQ (reference sequence). This clonotype was recorded at least ten times. The antigen remains unidentified. Scientists amplified the TCR beta CDR3 regions from RNA transcripts. The workflow started with a first-round RT-PCR run with HTBI primers and then moved on to a second-round multiplex PCR. In TCRdb, the multiplex PCR reads were re-called with MiXCR into one record per CDR3 protein. The repertoire holds about 370,000 distinct CDR3 sequences, with roughly a sixth as singletons. The study's findings and limits: The model predicted progression of ophthalmopathy with a sensitivity of roughly 65%, and its specificity was about 76%. Blood was where most expanded thyroid clonotypes above 0.001 frequency also turned up.

The sequenced sample consisted of peripheral blood. V gene TRBV7-9 combines with J gene TRBJ2-7, with TRBD2 identical over 10 bases. The receptor was derived from an adult woman with stable Graves' hyperthyroidism. The CDR3 DNA reads TGTGCCAGCAGCCAGACTAGCGGGTTTGTCTACGAGCAGTACTTC. Translating it yields CASSQTSGFVYEQYF.